These 30 T cell receptor beta chains originate from one sample sequenced in a study of Tregs in tolerant kidney transplant recipients. Their antigens remain unidentified. Sequencing was performed with immunoSEQ multiplex PCR; in TCRdb, only in-frame clones are kept and a portion is missing. The table shows 15,000 to 20,000 clones, with around 66% occurring only once. The sample consisted of Tregs from blood cultured with allogeneic cells. The source is a human donor in good health.

This clone was seen a few times. This chain links TRBV6-5 with TRBJ1-5; no firm D call. This CDR3 region has 13 residues. Germline CDR1 and CDR2: MNHEY and SVGAGI. Between the trimmed V and J ends, which lost 6 bases and 3 bases, there was a span of 9 bases. CDR3 sequence: CASRRTNNQPQHF. CDR3 coding DNA: TGTGCCAGCAGGAGGACGAACAATCAGCCCCAGCATTTT.

The chain combines TRBV11-3 with TRBJ1-4, with 7 positions matching TRBD1. CDR1 is SGHNT and CDR2 is YENEEA in the germline V gene. The V and J ends lost 5 bases and 7 bases, in that order; junction bases with no gene match: 13. This CDR3 is built from 16 residues. CDR3 region: CASSLGGWGYREKLFF. The CDR3, as DNA: TGTGCCAGCAGCCTAGGGGGCTGGGGGTATCGTGAAAAACTGTTTTTT.

In this sample, this clone turned up once. The chain couples TRBV5-5 to TRBJ1-1; weak D call: TRBD1 (5 bases). The CDR3 has 14 residues. Trimming shortened V by 0 bases and J by 1 base, and 7 bases separated the two germline ends. CDR1 SGHKS and CDR2 YYEKEE come from the germline V gene (reference sequence). CDR3 region: CASSLARANTEAFF. As DNA, the CDR3 is TGTGCCAGCAGCTTGGCCAGGGCGAACACTGAAGCTTTCTTT. The complete variable domain, with remaining parts taken from reference TRBV5-5 and TRBJ1-1, reads DAGVTQSPTHLIKTRGQQVTLRCSPISGHKSVSWYQQVLGQGPQFIFQYYEKEERGRGNFPDRFSARQFPNYSSELNVNALLLGDSALYLCASSLARANTEAFFGQGTRLTVV.

This clone was found once. DNA of the CDR3: TGTGCCAGTAAAGGCGGTGGGTCCTACGAGCAGTACTTC. Translated: CASKGGGSYEQYF. This chain links TRBV19 with TRBJ2-7; no firm D call. CDR1 and CDR2 from the germline V gene are LNHDA and SQIVND (reference sequence). This CDR3 spans 13 amino acids. Trimming took off 7 bases at V and 1 base at J, with 11 bases between the two ends. Full variable domain (rest looked up from reference TRBV19 and TRBJ2-7): DGGITQSPKYLFRKEGQNVTLSCEQNLNHDAMYWYRQDPGQGLRLIYYSQIVNDFQKGDIAEGYSVSREKKESFPLTVTSAQKNPTAFYLCASKGGGSYEQYFGPGTRLTVT.

The V and J genes are TRBV6-6 and TRBJ2-7, with 9 bases aligning to TRBD1. This CDR3 spans 14 amino acids. J was trimmed by 6 bases and V by 6 bases; bases with no gene match: 9. CDR1 and CDR2 (germline): MNHNY, SVGAGI (reference sequence). The CDR3 loop is CASSQPGQGREQYF. DNA of the CDR3: TGTGCCAGCAGCCAACCGGGACAGGGTCGCGAGCAGTACTTC.

This clone was detected only a few times. This rearrangement joins TRBV6-6 to TRBJ2-7; 8 nucleotides line up with TRBD2. The germline gives CDR1 MNHNY, CDR2 SVGAGI (reference sequence). This CDR3 is built from 13 residues. Trimming cost V 6 bases and J 2 bases; bases outside gene matches: 3. In nucleotides, the CDR3 is TGTGCCAGCAGGGGCGGGGGGCCCTACGAGCAGTACTTC. Amino acids: CASRGGGPYEQYF.

The rearrangement uses TRBV7-2 and TRBJ1-6; D gene unclear. Trimming took 4 bases from V and 10 from J, leaving 14 bases between them. The length of the CDR3 is 14 residues. CDR1 and CDR2 (germline): SGHTA, FQGNSA. This CDR3 reads CASSWPGFLSPLHF. CDR3 sequence (DNA): TGTGCCAGCAGCTGGCCGGGATTTTTGTCACCCCTCCACTTT. The whole variable domain, remainder taken from reference TRBV7-2 and TRBJ1-6, is GAGVSQSPSNKVTEKGKDVELRCDPISGHTALYWYRQSLGQGLEFLIYFQGNSAPDKSGLPSDRFSAERTGGSVSTLTIQRTQQEDSAVYLCASSWPGFLSPLHFGNGTRLTVT.

This clone is categorized as medium-sized. The V and J genes are TRBV19 and TRBJ1-2, with D perhaps matching TRBD1 (6 bases). Deletions cut 5 bases from V and 3 bases from J, with 16 bases between. The CDR3 runs 15 residues. Germline CDR1 and CDR2: LNHDA and SQIVND (reference sequence). CDR3: CASSPATGRDYGYTF. Written as DNA, the CDR3 is TGTGCCAGTAGTCCCGCGACAGGTAGAGACTATGGCTACACCTTC.

This chain joins TRBV7-9 and TRBJ2-3; a weak D match, TRBD2 (6 bases). Germline CDR1 and CDR2: SEHNR and FQNEAQ (reference sequence). This CDR3 has 16 amino acids. Deletions cut 1 base from V and 2 bases from J, with 13 bases between. CDR3 sequence: CASSLEASAYTDTQYF. As DNA, the CDR3 is TGTGCCAGCAGCTTAGAAGCTAGCGCTTACACAGATACGCAGTATTTT.

The rearrangement joins TRBV9 to TRBJ2-3, with unresolved D. The V gene lost 3 bases and the J gene lost 6 bases, with 11 bases spanning the gap. CDR1 is SGDLS, CDR2 YYNGEE, per germline. This CDR3 region has 13 residues. CDR3: CASSASRSDTQYF. The CDR3 DNA follows: TGTGCCAGCAGCGCCAGCCGGTCGGATACGCAGTATTTT.

This clone was seen a handful of times. The rearrangement uses TRBV7-6 and TRBJ2-1; TRBD2 matches at 14 bases. In germline, CDR1 is SGHVS, CDR2 FNYEAQ. The CDR3 extends over 15 amino acids. V gave up 5 bases and J gave up 7 bases; unmatched junction bases: 4. The CDR3 DNA sequence: TGTGCCAGCAGCCACCGGACTAGCGGGAGGAATGAGCAGTTCTTC. Translating it yields CASSHRTSGRNEQFF. Together with reference TRBV7-6 and TRBJ2-1, the CDR3 gives the full variable domain: GAGVSQSPRYKVTKRGQDVALRCDPISGHVSLYWYRQALGQGPEFLTYFNYEAQQDKSGLPNDRFSAERPEGSISTLTIQRTEQRDSAMYRCASSHRTSGRNEQFFGPGTRLTVL.

The CDR3 DNA reads TGTGCCAGCAGAAGAACAGGGGGCCGGGGCTACACCTTC. Residues: CASRRTGGRGYTF. The rearrangement links TRBV6-6 to TRBJ1-2; 9 nucleotides agree with TRBD1. The V and J ends lost 6 bases and 8 bases, in that order; junction bases with no gene match: 7. CDR1 and CDR2 (germline): MNHNY, SVGAGI (reference sequence). This CDR3 comprises 13 residues.

V and J are TRBV6-6 and TRBJ2-7, with D perhaps matching TRBD2 (6 bases). Per the germline V gene, CDR1 is MNHNY and CDR2 is SVGAGI (reference sequence). The CDR3 covers 13 residues. V was cut by 7 bases and J by 5 bases, with 15 bases left in between. The CDR3, as DNA: TGTGCCAGCACCCGTGGGCGGGGCCACGAGCAGTACTTC. Encoded protein: CASTRGRGHEQYF.

The V gene is TRBV18, the J gene TRBJ1-1; D remains ambiguous. The ends were cut back, 2 bases at V and 4 bases at J, with 8 bases in the middle. CDR1 is KGHSH and CDR2 is LQKENI in the germline V gene. There are 13 residues in the CDR3. The CDR3 bases are TGTGCCAGCTCACCATACGGTCGCACTGAAGCTTTCTTT. Translation: CASSPYGRTEAFF. Supplemented by reference TRBV18 and TRBJ1-1, the full variable domain reads NAGVMQNPRHLVRRRGQEARLRCSPMKGHSHVYWYRQLPEEGLKFMVYLQKENIIDESGMPKERFSAEFPKEGPSILRIQQVVRGDSAAYFCASSPYGRTEAFFGQGTRLTVV.

The gene calls are TRBV19 and TRBJ2-3, with TRBD2 matching 8 bases. The ends lost 6 bases at V and 3 bases at J; junction bases unmatched: 5. This CDR3 region has 14 residues. Germline CDR1 is LNHDA and CDR2 is SQIVND (reference sequence). The CDR3 region has the DNA TGTGCCAGTAGGCGGGGGGCAGCTACAGATACGCAGTATTTT. Translation: CASRRGAATDTQYF. Full variable domain (remainder filled in from reference TRBV19 and TRBJ2-3): DGGITQSPKYLFRKEGQNVTLSCEQNLNHDAMYWYRQDPGQGLRLIYYSQIVNDFQKGDIAEGYSVSREKKESFPLTVTSAQKNPTAFYLCASRRGAATDTQYFGPGTRLTVL.

This chain connects TRBV7-3 to TRBJ2-2, with a possible D match to TRBD2 (5 bases). This CDR3 has 14 amino acids. Germline loops: CDR1 SGHTA, CDR2 FQGTGA. The CDR3 DNA sequence: TGTGCAACCAGGCGGGCCGCCAACACCGGGGAGCTGTTTTTT. This sequence encodes CATRRAANTGELFF.

The J gene is TRBJ2-3, the V gene TRBV15; D unresolved. This CDR3 is 11 amino acids long. Germline lookup yields CDR1 LNHNV and CDR2 YYDKDF (reference sequence). V gave up 5 bases and J gave up 5 bases, with 5 bases separating them. The CDR3 protein is CATSLRDTQYF. The CDR3 region has the DNA TGTGCCACCAGCCTGAGAGATACGCAGTATTTT. Based on the CDR3 plus reference TRBV15 and TRBJ2-3, the full variable domain is DAMVIQNPRYQVTQFGKPVTLSCSQTLNHNVMYWYQQKSSQAPKLLFHYYDKDFNNEADTPDNFQSRRPNTSFCFLDIRSPGLGDTAMYLCATSLRDTQYFGPGTRLTVL.

The count of this clone is one. The chain combines TRBV6-5 with TRBJ1-5; the D gene is possibly TRBD1 (5 bases). The CDR3 length is 16 residues. The germline V gene has CDR1 MNHEY and CDR2 SVGAGI. Trimming removed 2 bases from V and 7 bases from J, with 18 bases in between. In nucleotides, the CDR3 is TGTGCCAGCAGTTACGTCGGTGTGGGACCGGGGCAGCCCCAGCATTTT. Its protein product is CASSYVGVGPGQPQHF.

The gene calls are TRBV2 and TRBJ1-2; no definite D call. Germline V gene sequence: CDR1 SNHLY, CDR2 FYNNEI. V was cut by 3 bases and J by 4 bases, with 6 bases left in between. This CDR3 has 12 residues. The CDR3 here is CASSDSFYGYTF. CDR3 DNA: TGTGCCAGCAGTGATTCTTTCTATGGCTACACCTTC.

CDR3 region: CATSSQGLPDEQFF. The CDR3 DNA follows: TGTGCCACCAGCAGTCAAGGTCTCCCCGATGAGCAGTTCTTC. This chain connects TRBV15 to TRBJ2-1; D is uncertain. Trimming pared 3 bases from V and 8 bases from J, leaving 14 bases between. Germline CDR1 reads LNHNV; CDR2 reads YYDKDF (reference sequence). The CDR3 is made up of 14 amino acids.

In its sample, this clone was seen a few times. The chain combines TRBV7-8 with TRBJ1-5, with D unresolved. The CDR3 extends over 16 amino acids. CDR1 SGHVS and CDR2 FQNEAQ come from the germline V gene. Trimming took 3 bases from V and 2 from J, leaving 14 bases between them. The CDR3 bases are TGTGCCAGCAGCTTGGGCAGGTCGCGGGGCAATCAGCCCCAGCATTTT. Its translation is CASSLGRSRGNQPQHF.

The rearrangement joins TRBV15 to TRBJ1-1; D is uncertain. Germline CDR1 and CDR2: LNHNV and YYDKDF (reference sequence). Deletions cut 5 bases from V and 1 base from J, with 14 bases between. The CDR3 contains 15 residues. CDR3 DNA: TGTGCCACCAGCCCCCGGAGAGGGAGGAACACTGAAGCTTTCTTT. It codes for CATSPRRGRNTEAFF.

The V gene is TRBV19, the J gene TRBJ1-1; D gene unclear. V was pared by 6 bases and J by 6 bases, with 20 bases between. CDR3 length: 15 residues. Germline CDR1 reads LNHDA; CDR2 reads SQIVND (reference sequence). This CDR3 is CASRYTPRSVAEAFF. The CDR3 DNA reads as TGTGCCAGTAGGTACACACCTCGATCCGTCGCTGAAGCTTTCTTT.

V gene TRBV7-2 combines with J gene TRBJ1-1; D is possibly TRBD1 (5 bases). Germline-derived CDR1 and CDR2 are SGHTA and FQGNSA. This CDR3 spans 8 amino acids. V was shortened by 11 bases and J by 10 bases, with 8 bases between the two germline ends. The CDR3 coding sequence is TGTGCCGTTGGGGGAGCTTTCTTT. Residues: CAVGGAFF.

The chain couples TRBV18 to TRBJ1-1, with 7 bases fitting TRBD1. The CDR3 extends over 14 amino acids. V gave up 4 bases and J gave up 2 bases; unmatched junction bases: 4. Germline loops: CDR1 KGHSH, CDR2 LQKENI. CDR3 in amino acids: CASSLRDSNTEAFF. CDR3 nucleotides: TGTGCCAGCTCACTCCGGGACAGCAACACTGAAGCTTTCTTT.

This clone showed up just a few times. V and J are TRBV5-1 and TRBJ1-2; D might be TRBD1 (6 bases). The germline gives CDR1 SGHRS, CDR2 YFSETQ. V was cut by 0 bases and J by 8 bases, with 11 bases left in between. CDR3 length: 13 residues. In DNA, the CDR3 is TGCGCCAGCAGCTTGGCGAGGGGGGAAGGCTACACCTTC. Translated, it gives CASSLARGEGYTF.

The chain has TRBV5-4 and TRBJ1-1, with 7 positions matching TRBD1. V shed 4 bases and J 0 bases; nucleotides not matched to a gene: 3. The CDR3 runs to 14 residues. The V gene's germline CDR1 is SGHNT and CDR2 YYREEE (reference sequence). The DNA of the CDR3 is TGTGCCAGCAGCGTACAGGGGATGAACACTGAAGCTTTCTTT. This sequence encodes CASSVQGMNTEAFF.

This clone was seen only once. The J gene is TRBJ2-1, the V gene TRBV7-9; 8 bases are shared with TRBD2. The CDR3 covers 16 residues. Germline V gene sequence: CDR1 SEHNR, CDR2 FQNEAQ (reference sequence). V dropped 1 base and J dropped 3; count of bases not matched to a gene: 5. The CDR3 DNA reads TGTGCCAGCAGCTTAGGGGTTAGCGGGAACTACAATGAGCAGTTCTTC. Residues: CASSLGVSGNYNEQFF.

J is TRBJ2-1 and V is TRBV12-5; D may be TRBD2 (5 bases). The V end was cut by 3 bases, the J end by 5 bases, with 26 bases between. Germline CDR1 LGHNT, CDR2 FRNRAP. This CDR3 has 19 residues. The CDR3 is CASGFRAVSWPSSDNEQFF. CDR3 nucleotide sequence: TGTGCTAGTGGTTTTCGGGCGGTCAGTTGGCCTAGCAGTGACAATGAGCAGTTCTTC.

This clone has a handful of counts. This chain connects TRBV5-1 to TRBJ2-5; 8 bases align to TRBD2. The CDR3 totals 15 residues. V was pared by 3 bases and J by 9 bases, with 13 bases of the junction left unmatched. Germline V gene sequence: CDR1 SGHRS, CDR2 YFSETQ. CDR3 sequence (DNA): TGCGCCAGCAGCTCCGGGAGCGGGGGCCCGGGGGCCCAGTACTTC. It specifies CASSSGSGGPGAQYF.